This T cell receptor beta chain is drawn from a study of identical twins. Study-wide points: Fewer insertions characterized abundant cord blood beta clonotypes, whereas memory repertoires showed none. Twins' excess sharing was less marked for out-of-frame beta sequences. Among monozygotic twins, out-of-frame TCR alpha sharing exceeded what models predicted.

With template switching, a universal primer site was added, and the cDNA carried unique molecular identifiers. One entry per CDR3 protein, called by TCRdb with MiXCR from the 5' RACE reads. Here the sample spans approximately 700,000 distinct CDR3 sequences, approximately 6.1% being singletons. Germline CDR1 is DFQATT and CDR2 is SNEGSKA (reference sequence). The CDR3 runs 14 residues. The ends were cut back, 2 bases at V and 0 bases at J, with 8 bases in the middle. This clonotype was observed at least ten times. Its specificity is unknown. This receptor was taken from a man between 18 and 29 years old in good health. This chain uses TRBV20-1 with TRBJ2-4; D remains unclear. The material sequenced was naive T cells sorted from blood. The CDR3 reads CSARPPLAKNIQYF. The CDR3 nucleotides are TGCAGTGCTAGACCTCCCTTAGCCAAAAACATTCAGTACTTC.